Shown below are 27 T cell receptor beta chains from a single sample sequenced in a study of blood T cell repertoires in COVID-19. Sequenced by immunoSEQ multiplex PCR; TCRdb stores in-frame clones only, minus some. Altogether roughly 70,000 clones are present, 65% to 90% being singletons, with the ten largest covering less than 7.5%. The sample was peripheral blood. These receptor sequences come from an older man with COVID-19, enrolled during active disease.

The chain uses TRBV2 and TRBJ1-4; 9 bases match TRBD1. V lost 7 bases, J lost 8 bases, and 8 bases stayed unmatched. CDR3 length equals 14 residues. In germline, CDR1 is SNHLY, CDR2 FYNNEI. This CDR3 is CASILTGGREKLFF. In DNA form, the CDR3 reads TGTGCCAGCATTCTGACAGGGGGGCGGGAAAAACTGTTTTTT.

The chain couples TRBV18 to TRBJ2-4, with 11 positions matching TRBD2. This CDR3 contains 18 residues. With V trimmed by 4 bases and J by 0 bases, 8 bases remained unmatched. Germline-derived CDR1 and CDR2 are KGHSH and LQKENI. CDR3: CASSRVGTSGLAKNIQYF. The CDR3, as DNA: TGTGCCAGCTCACGTGTAGGGACTAGCGGACTAGCCAAAAACATTCAGTACTTC.

The chain is built from TRBV10-3 and TRBJ1-4, with D uncertain. CDR3 length equals 16 residues. V lost 3 bases and J lost 0, with 11 bases in between. Germline-derived CDR1 and CDR2 are ENHRY and SYGVKD. The DNA of the CDR3 is TGTGCCATCAGTGAAGTTTACGGGGCAACTAATGAAAAACTGTTTTTT. It specifies CAISEVYGATNEKLFF.

V usage is TRBV4-1 and J usage is TRBJ2-1, with D maybe TRBD1 (7 bases). Germline V gene data show CDR1 as MGHRA and CDR2 as YSYEKL. CDR3 length equals 16 residues. Between the trimmed V and J ends, which lost 3 bases and 5 bases, there was a span of 17 bases. CDR3 loop: CASSHRAGQFNNEQFF. For the CDR3, the DNA is TGCGCCAGCAGCCACCGTGCGGGACAGTTCAACAATGAGCAGTTCTTC.

The chain employs TRBV18 and TRBJ2-1, with a tentative D call TRBD1 (6 bases). The CDR3 has 14 amino acids. Trimming removed 3 bases from V and 9 bases from J, with 15 bases in between. Germline values: CDR1 KGHSH, CDR2 LQKENI. CDR3 bases: TGTGCCAGCTCACCCCCCGAACAGGGTGGTGAGCAGTTCTTC. Its translation: CASSPPEQGGEQFF.

The rearrangement uses TRBV28 and TRBJ2-7, with D maybe TRBD2 (6 bases). This CDR3 spans 18 amino acids. V lost 2 bases and J 0 bases, leaving 20 bases between the germline ends. In germline, CDR1 is MDHEN, CDR2 SYDVKM. The CDR3 region is CASSLTGVAVQSSYEQYF. The CDR3 DNA reads TGTGCCAGCAGTTTAACGGGGGTAGCGGTCCAGAGCTCCTACGAGCAGTACTTC.

This sequence joins TRBV6-5 and TRBJ1-5, with a weak D call TRBD1 (6 bases). This CDR3 has 13 residues. In germline, CDR1 is MNHEY, CDR2 SVGAGI. V gave up 8 bases and J gave up 3 bases, with 11 bases separating them. In DNA, the CDR3 is TGTGCCAGCGGCGACAGGTTCAATCAGCCCCAGCATTTT. Its translation: CASGDRFNQPQHF.

The chain couples TRBV2 to TRBJ1-4; TRBD1 might be the D (5 bases). V was cut by 4 bases and J by 10 bases, with 19 bases left in between. The CDR3 has 15 residues. Germline CDR1 reads SNHLY; CDR2 reads FYNNEI. Here the CDR3 reads CASSGRAQGWGKLFF. The CDR3 DNA sequence: TGTGCCAGCAGTGGCCGAGCCCAGGGATGGGGAAAACTGTTTTTT.

The chain links TRBV7-8 to TRBJ2-1, with 13 bases lining up with TRBD2. The CDR3 contains 18 residues. V shed 5 bases and J 9 bases; nucleotides not matched to a gene: 16. From germline, CDR1 is SGHVS and CDR2 FQNEAQ. CDR3 bases: TGTGCCAGCAGCACTCGGACTAGCGGGGGATCCGTGGGGTCTGAGCAGTTCTTC. Amino acid sequence: CASSTRTSGGSVGSEQFF.

The chain employs TRBV4-2 and TRBJ2-5; D is perhaps TRBD2 (6 bases). The CDR3 loop spans 14 amino acids. CDR1 is LGHNA and CDR2 is YNFKEQ in the germline V gene. V was pared by 1 base and J by 1 base, with 7 bases between. CDR3: CASSQGGVQETQYF. The DNA of the CDR3 is TGTGCCAGCAGCCAAGGGGGGGTCCAAGAGACCCAGTACTTC.

The J gene is TRBJ1-1, the V gene TRBV3-1 (or the pseudogene TRBV3-2); 8 nucleotides align to TRBD1. Trimming at V came to 1 base and at J to 4 bases, leaving 2 bases not matched to a gene. This CDR3 spans 14 amino acids. Germline CDR1 LGHDT, CDR2 YNNKEL (reference sequence). Written as DNA, the CDR3 is TGTGCCAGCAGCCAAGGGGACAGGTTCACTGAAGCTTTCTTT. Protein: CASSQGDRFTEAFF.

The chain combines TRBV5-1 with TRBJ2-5; TRBD1 agrees at 12 bases. CDR1 is SGHRS, CDR2 YFSETQ, per germline. After removal of 6 bases from V and 9 bases from J, the junction contained 9 bases not matched to a gene. CDR3 length equals 14 residues. The CDR3 nucleotides read TGCGCCAGCACCTCGGCGGGACAGGGGGCGGCCCAGTACTTC. Translating it yields CASTSAGQGAAQYF.

The rearrangement links TRBV9 to TRBJ2-5, with TRBD2 identical over 7 bases. Per germline, CDR1 SGDLS and CDR2 YYNGEE. The V and J ends lost 4 bases and 3 bases, in that order; junction bases with no gene match: 12. This CDR3 has 16 residues. CDR3 sequence reads: CASSPWDRGREETQYF. CDR3 DNA: TGTGCCAGCAGCCCATGGGACCGAGGGAGGGAAGAGACCCAGTACTTC.

This chain joins TRBV7-6 and TRBJ2-5; D not certain. The CDR3 extends over 16 amino acids. Trimming pared 1 base from V and 0 bases from J, leaving 12 bases between. The germline CDR1 and CDR2 sequences are SGHVS and FNYEAQ. The CDR3 spells CASSLGIGVYQETQYF. CDR3 nucleotide sequence: TGTGCCAGCAGCTTAGGAATCGGAGTATACCAAGAGACCCAGTACTTC.

The chain employs TRBV3-1 (or the pseudogene TRBV3-2) and TRBJ2-1; tentatively, D is TRBD2 (6 bases). V gave up 8 bases and J gave up 4 bases, with 18 bases separating them. The germline gives CDR1 LGHDT, CDR2 YNNKEL (reference sequence). This CDR3 has 15 amino acids. The CDR3 sequence is CASGSGLALYNEQFF. The CDR3 region has the DNA TGTGCCAGCGGCTCAGGGCTAGCGCTATACAATGAGCAGTTCTTC.

CDR3 DNA: TGTGCCAGCAGCCAAGGTGTCAGGGCCAGGGGCTACACCTTC. It encodes CASSQGVRARGYTF. This sequence joins TRBV4-2 and TRBJ1-2, with D possibly being TRBD1 (5 bases). Looked up from germline, CDR1 is LGHNA and CDR2 is YNFKEQ. Between the trimmed V and J ends, which lost 1 base and 8 bases, there was a span of 14 bases. This CDR3 region has 14 residues.

The chain links TRBV5-6 to TRBJ1-1; D uncertain. The CDR3 contains 12 residues. In germline, CDR1 is SGHDT, CDR2 YYEEEE. Trimming cost V 1 base and J 8 bases, with 9 bases left between them. This chain's CDR3 is CASSLTPEEAFF. In DNA, the CDR3 is TGTGCCAGCAGCTTGACCCCTGAGGAAGCTTTCTTT.

The count of this clone is one. This chain links TRBV5-4 with TRBJ1-6; 7 nucleotides agree with TRBD1. The germline CDR1 and CDR2 sequences are SGHNT and YYREEE (reference sequence). The V segment lost 4 bases and the J segment 6 bases; nucleotides outside the gene matches: 10. The CDR3 is 16 amino acids. The CDR3 spells CASSRTSGTANSPLHF. For the CDR3, the DNA is TGTGCCAGCAGCCGGACCTCCGGGACAGCTAATTCACCCCTCCACTTT.

The chain joins TRBV3-1 (or the pseudogene TRBV3-2) to TRBJ1-1; TRBD1 agrees at 8 bases. This CDR3 region has 15 residues. The ends lost 4 bases at V and 1 base at J; junction bases unmatched: 5. Germline-derived CDR1 and CDR2 are LGHDT and YNNKEL (reference sequence). Here the CDR3 DNA reads TGTGCCAGCAGCCTGACCGGGACAGGGAACACTGAAGCTTTCTTT. The encoded protein is CASSLTGTGNTEAFF.

This rearrangement joins TRBV29-1 to TRBJ1-2; unclear D gene. The germline V gene encodes CDR1 SQVTM and CDR2 ANQGSEA. The V gene lost 0 bases and the J gene lost 5 bases, with 16 bases spanning the gap. The CDR3 has 15 residues. In DNA form, the CDR3 reads TGCAGCGTTGAAGAATGGCGGAGATCCTATTATGGCTACACCTTC. This gives the protein CSVEEWRRSYYGYTF.

Here the CDR3 reads CASSFGLQGQPQHF. CDR3 nucleotide sequence: TGTGCCAGCAGCTTTGGCCTACAGGGACAGCCCCAGCATTTT. The rearrangement uses TRBV11-2 and TRBJ1-5; the D gene is possibly TRBD1 (6 bases). This CDR3 has 14 amino acids. V was trimmed by 3 bases and J by 7 bases, leaving 13 bases between them. The germline CDR1 and CDR2 sequences are SGHAT and FQNNGV.

V usage is TRBV5-1 and J usage is TRBJ2-5; TRBD1 aligns across 9 bases. V dropped 3 bases and J dropped 4; count of bases not matched to a gene: 1. Per the germline V gene, CDR1 is SGHRS and CDR2 is YFSETQ. The CDR3 sequence is 13 residues long. CDR3 coding DNA: TGCGCCAGCAGCTCGGGACAGGGAGAGACCCAGTACTTC. It translates to CASSSGQGETQYF.

As DNA, the CDR3 is TGTGCCAGCAGTGCCGGGACAGGGGGTCACAATGAGCAGTTCTTC. As protein: CASSAGTGGHNEQFF. The chain couples TRBV2 to TRBJ2-1; 11 bases are a match to TRBD1. CDR1 SNHLY and CDR2 FYNNEI come from the germline V gene. Unmatched junction bases numbered 4, after V lost 4 bases and J lost 5 bases. The CDR3 covers 15 residues.

The chain couples TRBV5-1 to TRBJ1-2, with D perhaps matching TRBD1 (6 bases). The germline gives CDR1 SGHRS, CDR2 YFSETQ. The CDR3 loop spans 15 amino acids. Between the trimmed V and J ends, which lost 4 bases and 5 bases, there was a span of 18 bases. As DNA, the CDR3 is TGCGCCAGCAGCGGAACTGGGACAAACGTTTATGGCTACACCTTC. This codes for CASSGTGTNVYGYTF.

V is TRBV19 and J is TRBJ1-2; TRBD1 is a possible D gene (6 bases). The CDR3 length is 17 residues. V was pared by 4 bases and J by 2 bases, with 20 bases between. CDR1 LNHDA and CDR2 SQIVND come from the germline V gene (reference sequence). The CDR3 DNA reads as TGTGCCAGTAGTAAACAAGTTTTAGGGACATCGAACTATGGCTACACCTTC. Translated: CASSKQVLGTSNYGYTF.

The CDR3 protein is CASRLGGETQYF. The CDR3 bases are TGTGCCAGCAGATTGGGAGGGGAGACCCAGTACTTC. This chain joins TRBV2 and TRBJ2-5; 7 bases line up with TRBD2. CDR3 length equals 12 residues. Germline V gene data show CDR1 as SNHLY and CDR2 as FYNNEI. V dropped 6 bases and J dropped 5; count of bases not matched to a gene: 3.

The chain couples TRBV6-2 or TRBV6-3 to TRBJ1-1; D unclear. This CDR3 has 14 residues. Trimming left V 2 bases short and J 4 bases short, with 11 bases between. Germline CDR1 reads MNHEY; CDR2 reads SVGEGT. The CDR3 coding sequence is TGTGCCAGCAGTTACGTCTACGAGGGCACTGAAGCTTTCTTT. Its translation: CASSYVYEGTEAFF.